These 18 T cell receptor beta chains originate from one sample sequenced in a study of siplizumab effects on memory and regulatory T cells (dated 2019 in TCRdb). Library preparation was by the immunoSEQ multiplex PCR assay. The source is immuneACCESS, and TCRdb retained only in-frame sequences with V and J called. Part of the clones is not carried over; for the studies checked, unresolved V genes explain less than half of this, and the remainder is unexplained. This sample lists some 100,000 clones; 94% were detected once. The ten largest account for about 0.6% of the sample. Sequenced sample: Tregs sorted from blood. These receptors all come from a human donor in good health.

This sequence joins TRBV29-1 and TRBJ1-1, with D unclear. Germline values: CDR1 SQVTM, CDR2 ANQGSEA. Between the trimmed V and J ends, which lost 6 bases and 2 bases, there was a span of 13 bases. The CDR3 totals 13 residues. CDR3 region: CSVERRINTEAFF. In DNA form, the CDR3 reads TGCAGCGTCGAGAGGCGGATTAACACTGAAGCTTTCTTT.

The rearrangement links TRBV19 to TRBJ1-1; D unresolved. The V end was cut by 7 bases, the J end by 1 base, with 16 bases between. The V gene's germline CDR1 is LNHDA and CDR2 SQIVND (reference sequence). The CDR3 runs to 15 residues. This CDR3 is CASTRQVSWNTEAFF. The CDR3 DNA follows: TGTGCCAGTACGAGGCAGGTGAGCTGGAACACTGAAGCTTTCTTT.

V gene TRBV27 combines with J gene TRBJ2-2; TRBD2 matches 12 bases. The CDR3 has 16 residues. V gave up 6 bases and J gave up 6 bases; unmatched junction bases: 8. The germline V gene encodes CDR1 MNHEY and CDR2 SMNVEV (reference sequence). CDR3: CASSRKTSGRAGELFF. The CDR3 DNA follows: TGTGCCAGCAGCCGAAAGACTAGCGGGAGAGCCGGGGAGCTGTTTTTT.

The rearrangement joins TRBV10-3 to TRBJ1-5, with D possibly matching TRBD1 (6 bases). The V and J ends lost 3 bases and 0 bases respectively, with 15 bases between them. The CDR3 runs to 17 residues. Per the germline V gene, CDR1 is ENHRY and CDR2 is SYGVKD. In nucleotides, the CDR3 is TGTGCCATCAGTGACGATCGGGGGGCATATAGCAATCAGCCCCAGCATTTT. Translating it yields CAISDDRGAYSNQPQHF.

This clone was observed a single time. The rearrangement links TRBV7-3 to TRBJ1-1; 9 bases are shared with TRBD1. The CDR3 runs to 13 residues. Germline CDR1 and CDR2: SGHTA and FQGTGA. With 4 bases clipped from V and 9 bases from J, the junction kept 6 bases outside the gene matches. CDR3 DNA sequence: TGTGCCAGCAGCTCAACCGGGACAGGGAAAGCTTTCTTT. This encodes CASSSTGTGKAFF. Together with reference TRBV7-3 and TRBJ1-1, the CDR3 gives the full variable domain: GAGVSQTPSNKVTEKGKYVELRCDPISGHTALYWYRQSLGQGPEFLIYFQGTGAADDSGLPNDRFFAVRPEGSVSTLKIQRTERGDSAVYLCASSSTGTGKAFFGQGTRLTVV.

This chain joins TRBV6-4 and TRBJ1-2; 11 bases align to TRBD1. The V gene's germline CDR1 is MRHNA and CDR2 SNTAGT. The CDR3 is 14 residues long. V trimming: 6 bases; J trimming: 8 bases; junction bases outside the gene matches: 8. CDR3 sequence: CASRPGQGAGGYTF. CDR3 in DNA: TGTGCCAGCAGGCCTGGACAGGGGGCGGGAGGCTACACCTTC.

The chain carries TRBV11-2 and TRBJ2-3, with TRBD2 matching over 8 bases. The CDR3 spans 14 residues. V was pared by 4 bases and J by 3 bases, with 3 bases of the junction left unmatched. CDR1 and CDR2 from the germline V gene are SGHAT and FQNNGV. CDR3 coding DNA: TGTGCCAGCAGCTCGGGCGGGAGGACAGATACGCAGTATTTT. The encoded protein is CASSSGGRTDTQYF.

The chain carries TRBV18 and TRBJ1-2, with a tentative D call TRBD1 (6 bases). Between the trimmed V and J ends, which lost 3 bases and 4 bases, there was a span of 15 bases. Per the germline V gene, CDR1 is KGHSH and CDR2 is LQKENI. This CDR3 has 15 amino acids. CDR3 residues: CASSPSGGRSYGYTF. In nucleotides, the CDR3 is TGTGCCAGCTCACCGTCTGGGGGGCGTAGCTATGGCTACACCTTC. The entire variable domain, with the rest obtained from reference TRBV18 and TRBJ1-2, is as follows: NAGVMQNPRHLVRRRGQEARLRCSPMKGHSHVYWYRQLPEEGLKFMVYLQKENIIDESGMPKERFSAEFPKEGPSILRIQQVVRGDSAAYFCASSPSGGRSYGYTFGSGTRLTVV.

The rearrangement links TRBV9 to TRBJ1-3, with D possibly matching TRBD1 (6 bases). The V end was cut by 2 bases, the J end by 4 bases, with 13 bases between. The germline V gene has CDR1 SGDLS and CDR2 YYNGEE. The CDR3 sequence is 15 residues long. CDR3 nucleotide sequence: TGTGCCAGCAGCGTCACAGGGTGGGCCGGAAACACCATATATTTT. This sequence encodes CASSVTGWAGNTIYF.

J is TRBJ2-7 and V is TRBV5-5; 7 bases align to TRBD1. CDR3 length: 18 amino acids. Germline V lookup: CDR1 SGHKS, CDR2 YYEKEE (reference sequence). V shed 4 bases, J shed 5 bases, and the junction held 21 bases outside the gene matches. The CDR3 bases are TGTGCCAGCAGCCCCGCTTTGTCCCCTGGGTCAGGGGGAGACGAGCAGTACTTC. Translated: CASSPALSPGSGGDEQYF.

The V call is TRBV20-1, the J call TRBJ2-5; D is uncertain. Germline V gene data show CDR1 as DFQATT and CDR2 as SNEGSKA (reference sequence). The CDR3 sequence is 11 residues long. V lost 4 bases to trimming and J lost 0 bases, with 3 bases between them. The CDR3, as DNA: TGCAGTGCTACGTACCAAGAGACCCAGTACTTC. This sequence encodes CSATYQETQYF.

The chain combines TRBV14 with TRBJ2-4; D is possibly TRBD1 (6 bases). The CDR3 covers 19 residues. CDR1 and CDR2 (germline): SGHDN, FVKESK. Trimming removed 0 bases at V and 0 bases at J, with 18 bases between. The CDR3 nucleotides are TGTGCCAGCAGCCAAGATCGGCCTGGGGGCTATCTAGCCAAAAACATTCAGTACTTC. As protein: CASSQDRPGGYLAKNIQYF.

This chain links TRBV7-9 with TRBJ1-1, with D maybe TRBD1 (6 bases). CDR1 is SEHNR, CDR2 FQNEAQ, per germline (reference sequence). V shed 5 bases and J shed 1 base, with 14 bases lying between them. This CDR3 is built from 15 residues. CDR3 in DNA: TGTGCCAGCAGCGCCCAGGGGAGGGCGAACACTGAAGCTTTCTTT. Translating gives CASSAQGRANTEAFF.

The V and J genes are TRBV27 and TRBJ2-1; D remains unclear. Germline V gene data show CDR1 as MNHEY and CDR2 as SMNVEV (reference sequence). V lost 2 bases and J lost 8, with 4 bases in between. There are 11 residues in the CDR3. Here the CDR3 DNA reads TGTGCCAGCAGTTTAGCGGATGAGCAGTTCTTC. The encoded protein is CASSLADEQFF.

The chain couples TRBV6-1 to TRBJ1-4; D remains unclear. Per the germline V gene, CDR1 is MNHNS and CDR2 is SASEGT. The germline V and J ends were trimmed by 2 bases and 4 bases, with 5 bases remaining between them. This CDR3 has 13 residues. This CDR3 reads CASSENRNEKLFF. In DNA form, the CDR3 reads TGTGCCAGCAGTGAAAACCGTAATGAAAAACTGTTTTTT.

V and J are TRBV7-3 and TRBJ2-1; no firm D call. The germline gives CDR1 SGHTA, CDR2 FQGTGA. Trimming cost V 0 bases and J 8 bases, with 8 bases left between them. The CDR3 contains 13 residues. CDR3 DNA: TGTGCCAGCAGCTTAACAGGGCAGCATGAGCAGTTCTTC. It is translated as CASSLTGQHEQFF.

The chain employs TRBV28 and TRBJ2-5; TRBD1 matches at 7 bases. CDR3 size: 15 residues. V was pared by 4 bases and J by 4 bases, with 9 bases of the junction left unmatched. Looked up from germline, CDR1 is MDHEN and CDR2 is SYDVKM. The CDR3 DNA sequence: TGTGCCAGCAGTTACCGACAGGGCGTAGGAGAGACCCAGTACTTC. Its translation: CASSYRQGVGETQYF.

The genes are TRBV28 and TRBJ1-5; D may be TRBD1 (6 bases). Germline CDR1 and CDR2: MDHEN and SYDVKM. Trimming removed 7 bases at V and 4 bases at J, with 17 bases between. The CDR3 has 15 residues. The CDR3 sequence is CASNAHGTFNQPQHF. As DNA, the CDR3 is TGTGCCAGCAACGCGCACGGGACATTTAATCAGCCCCAGCATTTT.